This T cell receptor (beta chain) was identified in a study of blood T cell repertoires in COVID-19. Study background: Donors in the United States, Italy and Spain gave samples during acute or convalescent COVID-19. Sample material is recorded as cDNA or gDNA derived from T cells, B-cell-depleted T cells, or PBMCs.

Original methodology: Amplification of reference gene primers was used by the study to estimate nucleated cell counts. The protocol was immunoSEQ multiplex PCR, while the TCRdb copy is restricted to in-frame clones and leaves out a portion. The V and J calls and the clone size are those of that table, but D and trimming were determined from the DNA. The sample lists roughly 260,000 clones; approximately 81% were seen once. This clone has a single count. The CDR3 is 15 amino acids. Germline CDR1 MNHEY, CDR2 SVGAGI. With 4 bases clipped from V and 3 bases from J, the junction kept 7 bases outside the gene matches.

V usage is TRBV6-5 and J usage is TRBJ2-7; 9 bases agree with TRBD2. The sequencing sample was made of peripheral blood. The TCR originated in a woman under 30 with acute or convalescent COVID-19. CDR3 sequence: CASSLYSGSLYEQYF. CDR3 bases: TGTGCCAGCAGTTTATATAGCGGGAGTCTCTACGAGCAGTACTTC.